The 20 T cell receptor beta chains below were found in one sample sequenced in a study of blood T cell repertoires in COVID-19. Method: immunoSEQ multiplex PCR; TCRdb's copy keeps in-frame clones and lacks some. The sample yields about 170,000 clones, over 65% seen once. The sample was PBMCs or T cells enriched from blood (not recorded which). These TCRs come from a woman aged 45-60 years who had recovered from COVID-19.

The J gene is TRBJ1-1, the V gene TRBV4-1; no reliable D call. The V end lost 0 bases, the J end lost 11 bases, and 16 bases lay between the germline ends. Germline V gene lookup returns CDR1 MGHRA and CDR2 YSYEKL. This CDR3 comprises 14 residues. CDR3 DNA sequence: TGCGCCAGCAGCCAAGATCGGGAGGTCCTGAGGGCTTTCTTT. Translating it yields CASSQDREVLRAFF.

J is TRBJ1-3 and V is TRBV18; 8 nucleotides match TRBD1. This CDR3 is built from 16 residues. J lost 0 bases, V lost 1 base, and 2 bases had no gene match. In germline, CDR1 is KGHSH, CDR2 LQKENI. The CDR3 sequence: CASSPLGTGSGNTIYF. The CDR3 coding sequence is TGTGCCAGCTCACCACTAGGGACAGGCTCTGGAAACACCATATATTTT.

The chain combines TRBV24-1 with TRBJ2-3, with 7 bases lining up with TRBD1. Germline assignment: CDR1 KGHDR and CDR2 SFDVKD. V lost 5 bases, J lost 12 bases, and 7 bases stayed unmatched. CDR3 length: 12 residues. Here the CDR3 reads CATSGTGRRQYF. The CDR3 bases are TGTGCCACCAGTGGGACAGGCCGTCGTCAGTATTTT.

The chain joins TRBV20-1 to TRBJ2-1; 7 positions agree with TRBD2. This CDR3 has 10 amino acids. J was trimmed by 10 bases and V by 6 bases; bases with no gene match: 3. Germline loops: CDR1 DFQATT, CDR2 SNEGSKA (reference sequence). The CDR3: CSARDYEQFF. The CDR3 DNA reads TGCAGTGCAAGGGACTACGAGCAGTTCTTC.

The CDR3 loop reads CARSLGSGVGAYGYTF. The CDR3 bases are TGTGCCAGAAGCTTGGGCTCAGGGGTCGGGGCCTATGGCTACACCTTC. This rearrangement joins TRBV5-3 to TRBJ1-2; D may be TRBD1 (6 bases). TRBV5-3 is sorted into the ORF group, with uncertain function. CDR3 length: 16 residues. V lost 0 bases to trimming and J lost 4 bases, with 16 bases between them.

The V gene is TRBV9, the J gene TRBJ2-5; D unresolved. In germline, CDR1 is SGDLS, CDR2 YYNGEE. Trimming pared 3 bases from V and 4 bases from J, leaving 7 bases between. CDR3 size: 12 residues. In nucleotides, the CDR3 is TGTGCCAGCAGCGCTGGCGGAGAGACCCAGTACTTC. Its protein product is CASSAGGETQYF.

CDR3 DNA: TGTGCCAGCAGCCTTTTGTTTAACGAGCAGTACGTC. This encodes CASSLLFNEQYV. V and J are TRBV5-6 and TRBJ2-7; D gene uncertain. V was clipped by 4 bases and J by 5 bases, with 10 bases between them. Per the germline V gene, CDR1 is SGHDT and CDR2 is YYEEEE. There are 12 residues in the CDR3.

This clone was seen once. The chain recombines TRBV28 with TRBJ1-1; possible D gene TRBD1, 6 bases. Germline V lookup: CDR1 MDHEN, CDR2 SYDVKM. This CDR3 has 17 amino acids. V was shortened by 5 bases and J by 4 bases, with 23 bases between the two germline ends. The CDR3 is CASSPLWDMGLGTEAFF. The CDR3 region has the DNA TGTGCCAGCAGTCCCCTATGGGACATGGGTCTAGGCACTGAAGCTTTCTTT.

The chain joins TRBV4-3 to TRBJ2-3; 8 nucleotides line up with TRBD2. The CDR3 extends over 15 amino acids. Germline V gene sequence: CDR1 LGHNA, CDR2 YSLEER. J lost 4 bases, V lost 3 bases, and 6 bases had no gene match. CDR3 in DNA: TGCGCCAGCAGCCAGGACGGGGGGGGGCCAGATACGCAGTATTTT. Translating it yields CASSQDGGGPDTQYF.

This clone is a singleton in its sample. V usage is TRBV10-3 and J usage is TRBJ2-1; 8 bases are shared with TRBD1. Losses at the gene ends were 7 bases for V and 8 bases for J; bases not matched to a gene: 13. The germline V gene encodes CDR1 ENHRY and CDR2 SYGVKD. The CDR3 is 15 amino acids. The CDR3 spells CAITSGGGPSDEQFF. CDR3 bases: TGTGCCATCACGTCAGGGGGCGGCCCTTCGGATGAGCAGTTCTTC.

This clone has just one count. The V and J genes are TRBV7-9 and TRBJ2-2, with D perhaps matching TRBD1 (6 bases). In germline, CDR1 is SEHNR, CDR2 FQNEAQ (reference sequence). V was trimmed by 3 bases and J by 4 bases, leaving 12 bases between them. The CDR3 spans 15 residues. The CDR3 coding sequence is TGTGCCAGCAGCTTTGGGGCAGGGGCCACCGGGGAGCTGTTTTTT. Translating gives CASSFGAGATGELFF.

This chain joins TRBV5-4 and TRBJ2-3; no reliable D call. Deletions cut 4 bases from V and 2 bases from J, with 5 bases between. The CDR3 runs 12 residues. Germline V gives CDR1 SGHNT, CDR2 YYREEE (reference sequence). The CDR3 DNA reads TGTGCCAGCAGCCCCAACACAGATACGCAGTATTTT. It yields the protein CASSPNTDTQYF.

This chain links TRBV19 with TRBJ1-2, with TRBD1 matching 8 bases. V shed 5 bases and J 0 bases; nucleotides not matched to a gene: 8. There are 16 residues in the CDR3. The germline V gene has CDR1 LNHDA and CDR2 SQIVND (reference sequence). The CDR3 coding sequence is TGTGCCAGTAGTCCTTCTGGACAGGGACCTAACTATGGCTACACCTTC. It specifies CASSPSGQGPNYGYTF.

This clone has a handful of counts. CDR3 protein: CASSYGQGGEQYV. The CDR3, as DNA: TGCGCCAGCAGCTACGGACAGGGAGGAGAGCAGTACGTC. J is TRBJ2-7 and V is TRBV5-1; 8 bases map to TRBD1. Trimming took 3 bases from V and 7 from J; bases not matched to a gene: 6. Germline V lookup: CDR1 SGHRS, CDR2 YFSETQ. This CDR3 spans 13 amino acids.

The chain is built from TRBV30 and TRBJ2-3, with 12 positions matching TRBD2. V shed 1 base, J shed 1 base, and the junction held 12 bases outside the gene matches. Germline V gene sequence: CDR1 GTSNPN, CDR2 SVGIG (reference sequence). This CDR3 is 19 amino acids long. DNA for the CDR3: TGTGCCTGGAGTGGTCCCCCGCCTAGCGGGAGGGCCGGCACAGATACGCAGTATTTT. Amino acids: CAWSGPPPSGRAGTDTQYF.

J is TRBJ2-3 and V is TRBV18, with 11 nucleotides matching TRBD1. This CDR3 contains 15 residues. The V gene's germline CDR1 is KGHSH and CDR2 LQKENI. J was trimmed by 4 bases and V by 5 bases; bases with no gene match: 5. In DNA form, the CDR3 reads TGTGCCAGCTCATCCAGGACAGGGGGCCCAGATACGCAGTATTTT. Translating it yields CASSSRTGGPDTQYF. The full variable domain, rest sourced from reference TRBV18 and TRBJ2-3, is NAGVMQNPRHLVRRRGQEARLRCSPMKGHSHVYWYRQLPEEGLKFMVYLQKENIIDESGMPKERFSAEFPKEGPSILRIQQVVRGDSAAYFCASSSRTGGPDTQYFGPGTRLTVL.

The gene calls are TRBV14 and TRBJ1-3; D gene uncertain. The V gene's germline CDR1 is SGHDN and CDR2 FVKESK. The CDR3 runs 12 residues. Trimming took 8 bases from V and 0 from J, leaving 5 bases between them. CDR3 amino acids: CASPLSGNTIYF. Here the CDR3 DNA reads TGTGCCAGCCCCCTCTCTGGAAACACCATATATTTT.

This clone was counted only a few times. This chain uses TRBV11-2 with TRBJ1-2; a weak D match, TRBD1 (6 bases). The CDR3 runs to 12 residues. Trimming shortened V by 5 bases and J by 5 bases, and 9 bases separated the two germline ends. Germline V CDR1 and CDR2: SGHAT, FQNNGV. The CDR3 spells CASSPQGYGYTF. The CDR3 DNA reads TGTGCCAGCAGCCCCCAGGGGTATGGCTACACCTTC. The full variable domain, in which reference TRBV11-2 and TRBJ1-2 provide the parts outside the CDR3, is EAGVAQSPRYKIIEKRQSVAFWCNPISGHATLYWYQQILGQGPKLLIQFQNNGVVDDSQLPKDRFSAERLKGVDSTLKIQPAKLEDSAVYLCASSPQGYGYTFGSGTRLTVV.

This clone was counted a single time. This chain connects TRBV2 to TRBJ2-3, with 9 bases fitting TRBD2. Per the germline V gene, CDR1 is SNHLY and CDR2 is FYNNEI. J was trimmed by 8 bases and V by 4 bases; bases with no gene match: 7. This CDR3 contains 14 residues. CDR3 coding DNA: TGTGCCAGCAGTGTGAGCGGGGGGTCCCCTACGCAGTATTTT. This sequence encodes CASSVSGGSPTQYF. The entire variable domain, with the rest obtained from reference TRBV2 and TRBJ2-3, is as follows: EPEVTQTPSHQVTQMGQEVILRCVPISNHLYFYWYRQILGQKVEFLVSFYNNEISEKSEIFDDQFSVERPDGSNFTLKIRSTKLEDSAMYFCASSVSGGSPTQYFGPGTRLTVL.

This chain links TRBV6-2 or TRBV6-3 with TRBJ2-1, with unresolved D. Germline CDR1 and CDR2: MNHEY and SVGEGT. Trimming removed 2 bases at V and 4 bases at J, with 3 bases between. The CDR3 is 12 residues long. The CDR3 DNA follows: TGTGCCAGCAGTTACCTGTACAATGAGCAGTTCTTC. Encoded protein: CASSYLYNEQFF.